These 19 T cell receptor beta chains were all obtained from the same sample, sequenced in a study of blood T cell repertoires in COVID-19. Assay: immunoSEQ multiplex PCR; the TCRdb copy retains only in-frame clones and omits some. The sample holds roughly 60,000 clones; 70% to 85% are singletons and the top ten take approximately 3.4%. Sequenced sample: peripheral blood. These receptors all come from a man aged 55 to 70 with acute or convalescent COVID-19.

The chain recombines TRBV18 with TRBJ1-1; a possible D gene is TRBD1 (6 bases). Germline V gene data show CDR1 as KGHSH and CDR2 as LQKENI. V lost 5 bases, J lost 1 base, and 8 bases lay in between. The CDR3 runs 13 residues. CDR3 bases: TGTGCCAGCTCATGGACAGAGAACACTGAAGCTTTCTTT. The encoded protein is CASSWTENTEAFF.

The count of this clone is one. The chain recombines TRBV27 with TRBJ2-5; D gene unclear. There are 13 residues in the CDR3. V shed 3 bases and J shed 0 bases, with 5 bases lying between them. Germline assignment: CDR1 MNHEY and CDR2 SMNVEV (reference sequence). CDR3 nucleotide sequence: TGTGCCAGCAGTTTTTCGTACCAAGAGACCCAGTACTTC. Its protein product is CASSFSYQETQYF.

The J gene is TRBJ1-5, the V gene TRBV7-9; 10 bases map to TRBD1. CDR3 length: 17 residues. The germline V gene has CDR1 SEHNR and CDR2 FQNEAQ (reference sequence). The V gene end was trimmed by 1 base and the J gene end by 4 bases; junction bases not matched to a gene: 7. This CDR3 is CASSLEADRGPNQPQHF. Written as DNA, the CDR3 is TGTGCCAGCAGCTTAGAGGCAGACAGGGGGCCTAATCAGCCCCAGCATTTT. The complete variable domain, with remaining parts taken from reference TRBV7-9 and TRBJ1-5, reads DTGVSQNPRHKITKRGQNVTFRCDPISEHNRLYWYRQTLGQGPEFLTYFQNEAQLEKSRLLSDRFSAERPKGSFSTLEIQRTEQGDSAMYLCASSLEADRGPNQPQHFGDGTRLSIL.

CDR3 in amino acids: CASSITGVEQYF. DNA for the CDR3: TGTGCCAGCAGTATAACAGGGGTCGAGCAGTACTTC. The chain couples TRBV2 to TRBJ2-7, with 7 bases that match TRBD1. V shed 5 bases and J 6 bases; nucleotides not matched to a gene: 4. The CDR3 contains 12 residues. Per the germline V gene, CDR1 is SNHLY and CDR2 is FYNNEI. The full variable domain, completed using reference TRBV2 and TRBJ2-7, is EPEVTQTPSHQVTQMGQEVILRCVPISNHLYFYWYRQILGQKVEFLVSFYNNEISEKSEIFDDQFSVERPDGSNFTLKIRSTKLEDSAMYFCASSITGVEQYFGPGTRLTVT.

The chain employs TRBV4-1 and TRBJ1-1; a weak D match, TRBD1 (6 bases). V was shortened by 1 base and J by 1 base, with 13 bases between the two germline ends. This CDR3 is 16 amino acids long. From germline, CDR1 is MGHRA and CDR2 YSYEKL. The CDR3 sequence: CASSQAEGRGNTEAFF. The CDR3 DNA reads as TGCGCCAGCAGCCAAGCGGAAGGCAGGGGGAACACTGAAGCTTTCTTT.

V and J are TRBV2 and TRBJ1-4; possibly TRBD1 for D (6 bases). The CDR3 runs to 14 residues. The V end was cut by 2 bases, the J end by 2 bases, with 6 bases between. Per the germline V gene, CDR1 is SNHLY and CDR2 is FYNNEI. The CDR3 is CASSEQGTNEKLFF. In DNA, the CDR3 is TGTGCCAGCAGTGAACAGGGGACTAATGAAAAACTGTTTTTT.

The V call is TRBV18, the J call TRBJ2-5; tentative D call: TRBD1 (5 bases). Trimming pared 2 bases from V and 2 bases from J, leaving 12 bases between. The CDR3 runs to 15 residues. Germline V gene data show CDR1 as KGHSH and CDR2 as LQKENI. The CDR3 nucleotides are TGTGCCAGCTCACCAGGGGCAGGACCGCAAGAGACCCAGTACTTC. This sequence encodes CASSPGAGPQETQYF.

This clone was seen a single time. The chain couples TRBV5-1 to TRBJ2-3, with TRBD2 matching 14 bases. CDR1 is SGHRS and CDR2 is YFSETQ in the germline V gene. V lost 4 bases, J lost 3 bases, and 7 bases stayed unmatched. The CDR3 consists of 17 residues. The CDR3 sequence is CASSPKTSGGATDTQYF. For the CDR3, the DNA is TGCGCCAGCAGCCCTAAGACTAGCGGGGGGGCAACAGATACGCAGTATTTT. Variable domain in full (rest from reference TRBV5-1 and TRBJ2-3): KAGVTQTPRYLIKTRGQQVTLSCSPISGHRSVSWYQQTPGQGLQFLFEYFSETQRNKGNFPGRFSGRQFSNSRSEMNVSTLELGDSALYLCASSPKTSGGATDTQYFGPGTRLTVL.

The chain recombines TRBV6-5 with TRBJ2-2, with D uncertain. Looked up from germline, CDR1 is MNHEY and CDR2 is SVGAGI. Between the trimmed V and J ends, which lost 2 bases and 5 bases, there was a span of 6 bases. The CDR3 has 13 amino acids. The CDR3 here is CASSYQWTGELFF. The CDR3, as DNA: TGTGCCAGCAGTTACCAGTGGACCGGGGAGCTGTTTTTT.

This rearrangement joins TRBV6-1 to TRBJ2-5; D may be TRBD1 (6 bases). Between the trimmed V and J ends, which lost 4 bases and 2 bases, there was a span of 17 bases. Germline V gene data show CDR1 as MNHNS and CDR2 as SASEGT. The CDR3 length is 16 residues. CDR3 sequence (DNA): TGTGCCAGCAGTGTTCAACCTAAGGGGGTTCAAGAGACCCAGTACTTC. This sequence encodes CASSVQPKGVQETQYF.

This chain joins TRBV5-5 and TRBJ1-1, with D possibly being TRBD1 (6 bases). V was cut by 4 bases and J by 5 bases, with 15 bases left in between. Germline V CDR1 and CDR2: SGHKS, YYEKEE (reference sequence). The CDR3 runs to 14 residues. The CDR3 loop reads CASSRQGLDTEAFF. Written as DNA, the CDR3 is TGTGCCAGCAGCCGTCAGGGGCTTGATACTGAAGCTTTCTTT.

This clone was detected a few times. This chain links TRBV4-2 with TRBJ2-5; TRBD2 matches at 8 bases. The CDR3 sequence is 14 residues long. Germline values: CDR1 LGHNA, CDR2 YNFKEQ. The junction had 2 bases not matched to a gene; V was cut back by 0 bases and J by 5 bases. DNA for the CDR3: TGTGCCAGCAGCCAAGAACCGGGGGGGGAGACCCAGTACTTC. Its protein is CASSQEPGGETQYF.

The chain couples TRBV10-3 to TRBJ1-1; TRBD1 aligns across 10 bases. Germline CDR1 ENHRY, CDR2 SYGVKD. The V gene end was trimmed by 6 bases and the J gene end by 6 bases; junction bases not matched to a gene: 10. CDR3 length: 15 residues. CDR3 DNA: TGTGCCATCAGGAAAGGACAGGGGGTTGGCGCTGAAGCTTTCTTT. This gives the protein CAIRKGQGVGAEAFF.

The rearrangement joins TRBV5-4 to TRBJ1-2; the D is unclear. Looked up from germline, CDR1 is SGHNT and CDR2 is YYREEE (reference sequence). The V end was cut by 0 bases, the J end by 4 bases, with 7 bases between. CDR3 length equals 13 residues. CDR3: CASSLAGSYGYTF. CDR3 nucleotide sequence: TGTGCCAGCAGCTTGGCGGGATCCTATGGCTACACCTTC.

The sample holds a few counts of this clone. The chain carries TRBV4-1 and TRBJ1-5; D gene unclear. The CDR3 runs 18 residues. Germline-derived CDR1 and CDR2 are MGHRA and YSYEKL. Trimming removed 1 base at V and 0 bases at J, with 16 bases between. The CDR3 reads CASSQGLLGYYSNQPQHF. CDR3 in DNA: TGCGCCAGCAGCCAAGGACTCCTCGGGTACTATAGCAATCAGCCCCAGCATTTT.

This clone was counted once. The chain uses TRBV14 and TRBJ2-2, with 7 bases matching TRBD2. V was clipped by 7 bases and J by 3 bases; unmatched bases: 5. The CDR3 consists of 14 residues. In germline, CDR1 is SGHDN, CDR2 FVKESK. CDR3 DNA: TGTGCCAGCAAGGGACTACAGGACACCGGGGAGCTGTTTTTT. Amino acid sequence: CASKGLQDTGELFF.

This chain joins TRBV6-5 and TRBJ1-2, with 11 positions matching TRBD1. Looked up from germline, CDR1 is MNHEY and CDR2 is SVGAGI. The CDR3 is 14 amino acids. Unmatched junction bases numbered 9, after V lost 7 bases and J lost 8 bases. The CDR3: CASTRTGGQQGYTF. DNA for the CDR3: TGTGCCAGCACTCGGACAGGGGGCCAACAGGGCTACACCTTC.

CDR3: CATSRGLAGGRGFYNEQFF. In DNA form, the CDR3 reads TGTGCCACCAGCAGAGGGTTAGCGGGGGGCAGAGGTTTCTACAATGAGCAGTTCTTC. The chain combines TRBV15 with TRBJ2-1, with 10 positions matching TRBD2. The germline gives CDR1 LNHNV, CDR2 YYDKDF (reference sequence). The CDR3 extends over 19 amino acids. The V gene end was trimmed by 1 base and the J gene end by 3 bases; junction bases not matched to a gene: 12.

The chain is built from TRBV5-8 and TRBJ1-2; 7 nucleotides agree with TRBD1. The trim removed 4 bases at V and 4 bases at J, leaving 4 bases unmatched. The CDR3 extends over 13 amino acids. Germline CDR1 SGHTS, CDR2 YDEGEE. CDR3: CASSLQGLYGYTF. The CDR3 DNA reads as TGTGCCAGCAGCCTACAGGGGCTCTATGGCTACACCTTC.